These 21 T cell receptor beta chains were sequenced from one sample in a study of blood T cell repertoires in COVID-19. Sequenced by immunoSEQ multiplex PCR; TCRdb stores in-frame clones only, minus some. The repertoire includes around 700,000 clones, 85% to 90% of them detected once, and 0.2% to 0.3% sits in the top ten. The sample taken for sequencing was peripheral blood. Receptor source: a woman aged 18-35 years with acute or convalescent COVID-19.

This rearrangement joins TRBV7-9 to TRBJ1-2; 7 nucleotides line up with TRBD1. CDR3 length: 16 residues. Germline V gene lookup returns CDR1 SEHNR and CDR2 FQNEAQ (reference sequence). Germline trimming cut 0 bases from V and 1 base from J; bases unmatched to any gene: 5. CDR3 nucleotide sequence: TGTGCCAGCAGCTTAGCCAGGGGGTGGGATAACTATGGCTACACCTTC. This sequence encodes CASSLARGWDNYGYTF. The entire variable domain, with the rest obtained from reference TRBV7-9 and TRBJ1-2, is as follows: DTGVSQNPRHKITKRGQNVTFRCDPISEHNRLYWYRQTLGQGPEFLTYFQNEAQLEKSRLLSDRFSAERPKGSFSTLEIQRTEQGDSAMYLCASSLARGWDNYGYTFGSGTRLTVV.

The chain employs TRBV7-9 and TRBJ1-6; TRBD1 matches at 7 bases. The germline CDR1 and CDR2 sequences are SEHNR and FQNEAQ (reference sequence). V shed 0 bases and J 8 bases; nucleotides not matched to a gene: 7. The CDR3 contains 16 residues. CDR3 amino acids: CASSLAETGSHSPLHF. The CDR3 DNA follows: TGTGCCAGCAGCTTAGCTGAGACAGGGTCGCATTCACCCCTCCACTTT.

In DNA form, the CDR3 reads TGTGCCACCTCGAGGGGGGCAGGGGGCCACACTGAAGCTTTCTTT. Translating it yields CATSRGAGGHTEAFF. The V call is TRBV6-6, the J call TRBJ1-1; 8 bases match TRBD1. V shed 10 bases and J 3 bases; nucleotides not matched to a gene: 13. Germline V gene lookup returns CDR1 MNHNY and CDR2 SVGAGI (reference sequence). The CDR3 consists of 15 residues.

V gene TRBV12-3 or TRBV12-4 combines with J gene TRBJ1-6, with D possibly being TRBD1 (5 bases). V lost 5 bases and J lost 13, with 12 bases in between. CDR3 length equals 12 residues. CDR3 loop: CASSLGGGPLHF. The DNA of the CDR3 is TGTGCCAGCAGTCTCGGGGGGGGTCCCCTCCACTTT.

This clone appeared a few times. The chain uses TRBV10-3 and TRBJ2-1; 9 bases match TRBD1. Germline V CDR1 and CDR2: ENHRY, SYGVKD. Losses at the gene ends were 5 bases for V and 8 bases for J; bases not matched to a gene: 13. The CDR3 is made up of 16 amino acids. In DNA, the CDR3 is TGTGCCATCAGTACTCTTAGACAGGGGGAAAAGTATGAGCAGTTCTTC. Protein: CAISTLRQGEKYEQFF.

V gene TRBV2 combines with J gene TRBJ2-3, with 10 bases aligning to TRBD2. V was clipped by 6 bases and J by 5 bases; unmatched bases: 8. Germline loops: CDR1 SNHLY, CDR2 FYNNEI. This CDR3 has 15 residues. In nucleotides, the CDR3 is TGTGCCAGCAGCCCGAGCGGGGGGGCGGTAGATACGCAGTATTTT. This translates into CASSPSGGAVDTQYF. The full variable domain, rest sourced from reference TRBV2 and TRBJ2-3, is EPEVTQTPSHQVTQMGQEVILRCVPISNHLYFYWYRQILGQKVEFLVSFYNNEISEKSEIFDDQFSVERPDGSNFTLKIRSTKLEDSAMYFCASSPSGGAVDTQYFGPGTRLTVL.

This sequence joins TRBV5-5 and TRBJ1-6, with 7 bases fitting TRBD1. Germline lookup yields CDR1 SGHKS and CDR2 YYEKEE (reference sequence). The V segment lost 1 base and the J segment 10 bases; nucleotides outside the gene matches: 8. The CDR3 spans 15 residues. The CDR3 loop reads CASSLSTGEYSPLHF. The CDR3 DNA reads as TGTGCCAGCAGCTTGTCTACAGGGGAATACTCACCCCTCCACTTT.

V gene TRBV29-1 combines with J gene TRBJ2-7, with 9 nucleotides matching TRBD1. The trim removed 5 bases at V and 3 bases at J, leaving 2 bases unmatched. Looked up from germline, CDR1 is SQVTM and CDR2 is ANQGSEA. This CDR3 comprises 12 residues. As DNA, the CDR3 is TGCAGCGTTTGGACAGGGGACTACGAGCAGTACTTC. Translation gives CSVWTGDYEQYF.

The chain combines TRBV2 with TRBJ1-3; D possibly corresponds to TRBD1 (5 bases). Germline V gene lookup returns CDR1 SNHLY and CDR2 FYNNEI. V lost 1 base to trimming and J lost 5 bases, with 12 bases between them. This CDR3 comprises 15 residues. Here the CDR3 DNA reads TGTGCCAGCAGTGAAGGTGGGGCAGGGAGAAACACCATATATTTT. It encodes CASSEGGAGRNTIYF.

This clone came up once. The chain joins TRBV10-3 to TRBJ2-3; D is unclear. In germline, CDR1 is ENHRY, CDR2 SYGVKD. V gave up 0 bases and J gave up 6 bases, with 7 bases separating them. This CDR3 spans 13 amino acids. The CDR3 protein is CAISESSADTQYF. For the CDR3, the DNA is TGTGCCATCAGTGAGTCCTCCGCGGATACGCAGTATTTT.

The chain employs TRBV6-5 and TRBJ2-7; 10 nucleotides align to TRBD1. Germline CDR1 and CDR2: MNHEY and SVGAGI. CDR3 size: 15 residues. Losses at the gene ends were 5 bases for V and 9 bases for J; bases not matched to a gene: 13. The chain's CDR3 is CASSPSRDRGQGQYF. The CDR3 bases are TGTGCCAGCAGTCCGTCCCGGGACAGGGGACAGGGGCAGTACTTC.

This clone occurred once. This chain joins TRBV3-1 (or the pseudogene TRBV3-2) and TRBJ1-2; a weak D match, TRBD1 (5 bases). Looked up from germline, CDR1 is LGHDT and CDR2 is YNNKEL (reference sequence). Trimming removed 1 base at V and 3 bases at J, with 15 bases between. The CDR3 has 16 amino acids. DNA of the CDR3: TGTGCCAGCAGCCAAGTAACAGGTGGGGGGTACTATGGCTACACCTTC. It translates to CASSQVTGGGYYGYTF.

V is TRBV19 and J is TRBJ1-6, with TRBD1 matching over 8 bases. CDR3 length: 16 amino acids. V was pared by 4 bases and J by 7 bases, with 9 bases of the junction left unmatched. CDR1 and CDR2 (germline): LNHDA, SQIVND (reference sequence). This CDR3 is CASSTDRVPWNSPLHF. The CDR3 coding sequence is TGTGCCAGTAGTACGGACAGGGTCCCATGGAATTCACCCCTCCACTTT.

The chain combines TRBV11-2 with TRBJ1-4, with D tentatively TRBD1 (5 bases). The CDR3 consists of 15 residues. Germline values: CDR1 SGHAT, CDR2 FQNNGV. The germline V and J ends were trimmed by 7 bases and 7 bases, with 19 bases remaining between them. This CDR3 reads CASTLSGGMGEKLFF. CDR3 DNA sequence: TGTGCCAGCACCTTGAGTGGGGGGATGGGTGAAAAACTGTTTTTT.

The rearrangement joins TRBV19 to TRBJ2-2; D unclear. The CDR3 sequence is 14 residues long. V was pared by 1 base and J by 4 bases, with 7 bases between. Germline assignment: CDR1 LNHDA and CDR2 SQIVND (reference sequence). This CDR3 is CASSIGRITGELFF. The CDR3 DNA reads as TGTGCCAGTAGTATAGGCAGGATCACCGGGGAGCTGTTTTTT.

This rearrangement joins TRBV7-9 to TRBJ2-7; 7 positions agree with TRBD1. V trimming: 1 base; J trimming: 0 bases; junction bases outside the gene matches: 3. This CDR3 region has 15 residues. The V gene's germline CDR1 is SEHNR and CDR2 FQNEAQ (reference sequence). CDR3 DNA: TGTGCCAGCAGCTTAGAGGGGGCAGTCTCCTACGAGCAGTACTTC. Translated, it gives CASSLEGAVSYEQYF.

The V gene is TRBV10-3, the J gene TRBJ1-5; D might be TRBD1 (6 bases). CDR1 is ENHRY, CDR2 SYGVKD, per germline. Trimming took 0 bases from V and 0 from J, leaving 15 bases between them. This CDR3 has 18 residues. The CDR3 region has the DNA TGTGCCATCAGTGAGTCGGACCAGGGGATTTATAGCAATCAGCCCCAGCATTTT. Encoded protein: CAISESDQGIYSNQPQHF.

The J gene is TRBJ1-2, the V gene TRBV6-5; no clear D gene. CDR1 and CDR2 (germline): MNHEY, SVGAGI. Trimming removed 6 bases at V and 1 base at J, with 9 bases between. CDR3 length equals 13 residues. CDR3 in amino acids: CASRDGVNYGYTF. DNA of the CDR3: TGTGCCAGCAGGGACGGGGTTAACTATGGCTACACCTTC.

The V gene is TRBV6-4, the J gene TRBJ2-7; 9 nucleotides line up with TRBD1. CDR3 length: 16 amino acids. The V segment lost 5 bases and the J segment 4 bases; nucleotides outside the gene matches: 12. CDR1 and CDR2 (germline): MRHNA, SNTAGT. CDR3 sequence reads: CASSPQGQGLRYEQYF. Here the CDR3 DNA reads TGTGCCAGCAGTCCCCAGGGACAGGGCCTACGTTACGAGCAGTACTTC.

This clone was recorded once. The rearrangement links TRBV29-1 to TRBJ1-1, with D unresolved. The CDR3 is 12 residues long. The V end lost 3 bases, the J end lost 2 bases, and 7 bases lay between the germline ends. Germline V gene sequence: CDR1 SQVTM, CDR2 ANQGSEA. The CDR3 nucleotides are TGCAGCGTTGACGGGGAAAACACTGAAGCTTTCTTT. It encodes CSVDGENTEAFF.

This clone was counted once. CDR3 sequence: CASSPRYDSGGTEAFF. As DNA, the CDR3 is TGCGCCAGCAGCCCTAGATATGACTCTGGAGGAACTGAAGCTTTCTTT. This chain connects TRBV5-1 to TRBJ1-1; D remains ambiguous. Trimming stripped 4 bases from V and 5 bases from J, with 21 bases between. CDR1 is SGHRS, CDR2 YFSETQ, per germline. This CDR3 has 16 residues. The whole variable domain, filled in from reference TRBV5-1 and TRBJ1-1, reads KAGVTQTPRYLIKTRGQQVTLSCSPISGHRSVSWYQQTPGQGLQFLFEYFSETQRNKGNFPGRFSGRQFSNSRSEMNVSTLELGDSALYLCASSPRYDSGGTEAFFGQGTRLTVV.